What follows describes a single T cell receptor (beta chain). The data were produced by immunoSEQ multiplex PCR, yet TCRdb's version contains in-frame clones alone and is incomplete. The sample yields about 340,000 clones, about 93% seen once. The CDR3 spans 14 residues. The germline V gene has CDR1 SGHAT and CDR2 FQDESV (reference sequence). V lost 3 bases and J lost 1; bases outside the gene matches: 2. The data belong to a study of blood T cell repertoires in COVID-19. For the study at large: Nucleic acid was either cDNA or gDNA, and it came from T cells, B-cell-depleted T cells, or PBMCs.

The TCR originated in a woman aged 18-35 years who had recovered from COVID-19. The V call is TRBV11-1, the J call TRBJ2-5; 7 bases match TRBD2. Specimen: peripheral blood. The CDR3 nucleotides read TGTGCCAGCAGCTTCAAGCGGGGCCAAGAGACCCAGTACTTC. It codes for CASSFKRGQETQYF.